The T cell receptor beta chain under discussion was sequenced for a study of T cell repertoires in cytomegalovirus infection. Looking at the study overall: Researchers turned to recently identified HLA-C-restricted CMV epitopes as well as well-studied HLA-B-restricted ones. From public TCR beta signatures came an indication of both CMV infection and matching HLA type. Study observations and caveats: Predominance within the ex vivo response was attributable to HLA-C-restricted CMV-specific TCR beta clonotypes. Summed frequency of public TCR beta families distinguished CMV carriers with the relevant HLA.

This clonotype was detected a few times. Antigen unknown. CDR3 length: 13 residues. Germline assignment: CDR1 SGHTA and CDR2 FQGNSA. V lost 7 bases, J lost 0 bases, and 7 bases lay in between. One entry per CDR3 protein, called by TCRdb with MiXCR from the reads. The top ten hold 15% to 20% of the sample, which has hundreds of thousands of distinct CDR3 sequences, roughly 30% seen once. Sequencing was performed on cultured PBMCs, taken from culture after CMV antigen stimulation. The rearrangement joins TRBV7-2 to TRBJ1-3; D is ambiguous. The TCR comes from a human donor in good health (CMV status not recorded). Some clones in this sample may be carry-over from other donors' samples. CDR3 in DNA: TGTGCCAGCACCCGGGGCTCTGGAAACACCATATATTTT. Residues: CASTRGSGNTIYF. Full variable domain (rest looked up from reference TRBV7-2 and TRBJ1-3): GAGVSQSPSNKVTEKGKDVELRCDPISGHTALYWYRQSLGQGLEFLIYFQGNSAPDKSGLPSDRFSAERTGGSVSTLTIQRTQQEDSAVYLCASTRGSGNTIYFGEGSWLTVV.